This T cell receptor (beta chain) was sequenced during a study of blood T cell repertoires in COVID-19. Study-level background: Donors in the United States, Italy and Spain gave samples during acute or convalescent COVID-19.

This clone was seen just once. The junction had 11 bases not matched to a gene; V was cut back by 6 bases and J by 5 bases. There are 16 residues in the CDR3. Looked up from germline, CDR1 is LNHDA and CDR2 is SQIVND (reference sequence). Residents of about two dozen US areas, aged about 18 to 100 years, made up the participants. Per the original methods: Amplification from reference gene primers served as the basis for estimated nucleated cell counts. The assay was immunoSEQ multiplex PCR, and TCRdb's table has in-frame clones only and misses some. V and J calls and clone size are those listed in that table; D and trimming were worked out from the DNA. The profile shows about 230,000 clones, about 90% of them singletons.

This chain uses TRBV19 with TRBJ2-1; 9 bases fit TRBD1. Sequenced: PBMCs or T cells enriched from blood (not recorded which). The clonotype was recovered from a woman in her thirties with acute COVID-19. The CDR3, as DNA: TGTGCCAGTAGAACCCCGGGACAGGGCCCCAACAATGAGCAGTTCTTC. As protein: CASRTPGQGPNNEQFF.